This T cell receptor (beta chain) was captured in a study of blood T cell repertoires in COVID-19. Study-wide background: Sample material is recorded as cDNA or gDNA derived from T cells, B-cell-depleted T cells, or PBMCs.

J gave up 5 bases and V 0 bases, and 3 bases lay outside the gene matches. The CDR3 spans 14 residues. The germline gives CDR1 KGHSH, CDR2 LQKENI. A single count supports this clone. All enrollees were roughly 18 to 89 years old and from 20 to 30 US areas. Cohort 3 recovered donors had two negative PCRs, clearance, or symptom resolution. How the authors handled the data: From reference gene primer amplification, estimates of nucleated cell counts were derived. Clones were read by immunoSEQ multiplex PCR, and TCRdb kept only the in-frame ones, dropping some. That table supplies the V and J calls and clone size; D and trimming were determined from the DNA. The profile shows over 150,000 clones, roughly 87% of them singletons.

Sample: PBMCs or T cells enriched from blood (not recorded which). The chain is built from TRBV18 and TRBJ2-5; the match to TRBD2 covers 7 bases. This sequence originates from a woman between 25 and 40 years old who had recovered from COVID-19. This CDR3 reads CASSPPPGGETQYF. CDR3 nucleotide sequence: TGTGCCAGCTCACCACCTCCGGGGGGTGAGACCCAGTACTTC.